The 2 T cell receptor beta chains below all came from one sample that was sequenced in a study of OX40 agonist ivuxolimab in advanced cancers. Assay used: immunoSEQ multiplex PCR; TCRdb lists only in-frame clones, some missing. The sample holds more than 40,000 clones, roughly 90% seen once. Sequenced here: CD4+ or CD8+ T cells sorted from blood, sampled in a trial of the OX40 agonist ivuxolimab. The receptor set was obtained from an adult with an advanced solid tumor such as melanoma, head and neck, liver or kidney cancer.

The CDR3 reads CASSIALPYEQYF. CDR3 nucleotide sequence: TGTGCCAGTAGTATTGCCCTCCCTTACGAGCAGTACTTC. The V and J genes are TRBV19 and TRBJ2-7, with no clear D. Germline V lookup: CDR1 LNHDA, CDR2 SQIVND (reference sequence). The CDR3 sequence is 13 residues long. V was trimmed by 3 bases and J by 4 bases, leaving 10 bases between them.

This chain connects TRBV27 to TRBJ2-3; TRBD2 agrees at 7 bases. Germline CDR1 MNHEY, CDR2 SMNVEV (reference sequence). V trimming: 3 bases; J trimming: 3 bases; junction bases outside the gene matches: 9. The CDR3 runs to 16 residues. The CDR3 DNA reads as TGTGCCAGCAGTTTTTTACGCGGGAGAGGTACAGATACGCAGTATTTT. The encoded protein is CASSFLRGRGTDTQYF.